These T cell receptor beta chains were read from a single sample in a study of T cells after yellow fever vaccination. Via MiXCR, TCRdb re-called the 5' RACE reads, giving one row per CDR3 protein. The sample consists of about 130,000 distinct CDR3 sequences, more than 6.5% of them appearing once. The source was CD4+ T cells sorted from PBMCs, collected 10 days after the first yellow fever vaccination. These receptors all stem from a man between 18 and 29 years old who received the YFV17D yellow fever vaccine. CDR3s include the opening cysteine and the closing phenylalanine or tryptophan. The order of the fields is V gene, D gene, clone size, J gene, CDR3 DNA, CDR3 protein. D genes are given only for firm matches. For some rows the clone size is stated as once, few or many, or as a class when expanded; others skip it.

TRBV7-2	TRBD1	many	TRBJ1-1	TGTGCCAGCAGCCCGAAGACAGGGGCAATAGAAGCTTTCTTT	CASSPKTGAIEAFF
TRBV5-1	.	many	TRBJ1-1	TGCGCCAGCAGCCAACTGGGAGGCAGGGCTGAAGCTTTCTTT	CASSQLGGRAEAFF
TRBV2	.	.	TRBJ1-5	TGTGCCAGCAGTCGGGACTCCCAAGGAGGCCAGCCCCAGCATTTT	CASSRDSQGGQPQHF
TRBV5-1	.	.	TRBJ2-5	TGCGCCAGCAGCCCGATGTTACGACAGAGCGCGGAGACCCAGTACTTC	CASSPMLRQSAETQYF
TRBV10-3	TRBD1	many	TRBJ2-2	TGTGCCATCAGGGGACAGGGCGACACCGGGGAGCTGTTTTTT	CAIRGQGDTGELFF
TRBV7-2	.	.	TRBJ1-2	TGTGCCAGCAGCTCCCGCCAGGGCAACTATGGCTACACCTTC	CASSSRQGNYGYTF
TRBV5-1	TRBD2	many	TRBJ2-1	TGCGCCAGCAGCTCCTCAACTAGCGGGGGGCTTAGGAGGAGCTCCTACAATGAGCAGTTCTTC	CASSSSTSGGLRRSSYNEQFF
TRBV12-3/TRBV12-4	TRBD2	many	TRBJ2-3	TGTGCCACTGTCGAGTCGTTGGCTAGCGGGTCATACACGCAGTATTTT	CATVESLASGSYTQYF
TRBV6-5	TRBD2	many	TRBJ2-3	TGTGCCAGCAGTTACGATCTAGCGGGAGATACGCAGTATTTT	CASSYDLAGDTQYF
TRBV18	.	many	TRBJ1-6	TGTGCCAGCTCACCCGACGGTAAAGGTTCACCCCTCCACTTT	CASSPDGKGSPLHF
TRBV29-1	TRBD1	many	TRBJ2-7	TGCAGCGCAGGGGGCTGGGACGAGCAGTACTTC	CSAGGWDEQYF
TRBV5-4	.	few	TRBJ1-1	TGTGCCAGCAGCTCAGGAGTTAGTACTGAAGCTTTCTTT	CASSSGVSTEAFF
TRBV3-1	.	few	TRBJ2-5	TGTGCCAGCAGCCCATTCCCGGGGGGCGGGACAGAGACCCAGTACTTC	CASSPFPGGGTETQYF
TRBV29-1	TRBD1	.	TRBJ1-3	TGCAGCGGGGGGGGACAGCTTCCATTCTCTGGAAACACCATATATTTT	CSGGGQLPFSGNTIYF
TRBV7-3	TRBD2	many	TRBJ2-3	TGTGCCAGCAGCCCCCACGGGCGGGGGAACACAGATACGCAGTATTTT	CASSPHGRGNTDTQYF
TRBV5-5	.	few	TRBJ2-5	TGTGCCAGCAGCAGGGTGGGGACGGAAGAGACCCAGTACTTC	CASSRVGTEETQYF
TRBV12-3/TRBV12-4	.	many	TRBJ2-5	TGTGCCAGCGCAGAAAAAGAGACCCAGTACTTC	CASAEKETQYF
TRBV5-4	TRBD2	many	TRBJ2-3	TGTGCCAGCAGCCCCGGGACTAGCGGGTCTGGGGATACGCAGTATTTT	CASSPGTSGSGDTQYF
TRBV2	.	many	TRBJ1-1	TGTGCCAGCAGTGATGAAGGGAGTGAGACTGAAGCTTTCTTT	CASSDEGSETEAFF
TRBV13	TRBD1	.	TRBJ1-1	TGTGCCAGCAGCTTGCGGATTGACAGGGGAAAATGGAACACTGAAGCTTTCTTT	CASSLRIDRGKWNTEAFF
TRBV4-1	.	.	TRBJ1-6	TGCGCCAGCAGCCAAGACCGGGTTGGGGTGACGGATAGTAATTCACCCCTCCACTTT	CASSQDRVGVTDSNSPLHF
TRBV2	.	many	TRBJ2-1	TGTGCCAGCAGGAGGGGGGGGGATGAGCAGTTCTTC	CASRRGGDEQFF
TRBV7-9	.	few	TRBJ2-4	TGTGCCAGCAGCTCAGGCCAGGGGGGGCGAGTGTACATTCAGTACTTC	CASSSGQGGRVYIQYF
TRBV7-2	.	.	TRBJ1-1	TGTGCCAGCGACCTAATGGGAGGGTTTAGGACTGAAGCCTTCTTT	CASDLMGGFRTEAFF
TRBV20-1	.	many	TRBJ2-2	TGCAGTGTCGCTAGCCCCACCGGGGAGCTGTTTTTT	CSVASPTGELFF
TRBV5-4	.	many	TRBJ2-3	TGTGCCAGCAGCCGTCAGAATACGCAGTATTTT	CASSRQNTQYF
TRBV20-1	TRBD2	many	TRBJ2-1	TGCAGTGCGCCACTAGCGGGGTCGGATGAGCAGTTCTTC	CSAPLAGSDEQFF
TRBV7-3	.	many	TRBJ2-1	TGTGCCAGCAGCCCGAGCCCGGAGGATGAGCAGTTCTTC	CASSPSPEDEQFF
TRBV18	.	many	TRBJ2-5	TGTGCCAGCTCACTCCGCAGCTCTCAAGAGACCCAGTACTTC	CASSLRSSQETQYF
TRBV5-6	.	many	TRBJ1-4	TGTGCCAGCAGCCCCACGGGGGATGCAACTAATGAAAAACTGTTTTTT	CASSPTGDATNEKLFF
TRBV3-1	TRBD2	many	TRBJ2-7	TGTGCCAGCAGCCAAGATAGCGGGGGGGCCGAGCAGTACTTC	CASSQDSGGAEQYF
TRBV7-9	.	many	TRBJ1-4	TGTGCCAGCAGCTTACAGGCCTTAGGAACTAATGAAAAACTGTTTTTT	CASSLQALGTNEKLFF
TRBV7-2	.	many	TRBJ2-5	TGTGCCAGCAGTTTGACGGGGGGCCACCAAGAGACCCAGTACTTC	CASSLTGGHQETQYF
TRBV28	.	many	TRBJ2-3	TGTGCCAGCAGTTTTCGTCGAGCCGGGGGCACAGATACGCAGTATTTT	CASSFRRAGGTDTQYF
TRBV7-6	.	many	TRBJ2-3	TGTGCCAGCAGCTTAGCGGAGGCCCCAGATACGCAGTATTTT	CASSLAEAPDTQYF
TRBV29-1	.	many	TRBJ1-1	TGCAGCGTTGAAAACCTGGGGGGCCGGAACACTGAAGCTTTCTTT	CSVENLGGRNTEAFF
TRBV12-3/TRBV12-4	.	.	TRBJ2-3	TGTGCCAGCAGTTTTTCCACAGAGACGCAGTATTTT	CASSFSTETQYF
TRBV7-3	.	.	TRBJ2-2	TGTGCCAGCAGCCCGGACACCTACACCGGGGAGCTGTTTTTT	CASSPDTYTGELFF
TRBV7-8	.	.	TRBJ2-5	TGTGCCAGCAGTATGGGGGGTCAAGAGACCCAGTACTTC	CASSMGGQETQYF
TRBV7-9	TRBD1	many	TRBJ2-3	TGTGCCAGCAGCCCATGGGGACAGACTACGGGGGATACGCAGTATTTT	CASSPWGQTTGDTQYF
TRBV2	TRBD2	.	TRBJ2-3	TGTGCCTTCAGTTCCACCGATCTAGCGGGGGTAACAGATACGCAGTATTTT	CAFSSTDLAGVTDTQYF
TRBV28	.	many	TRBJ1-1	TGTGCCAGCAGTGTCGCCGGGGCAGGGGAAACTGAAGCTTTCTTT	CASSVAGAGETEAFF
TRBV4-3	.	many	TRBJ2-1	TGCGCCAGCAGCCAAGATCGGGCAGGAGTAAGCTCCTACAATGAGCAGTTCTTC	CASSQDRAGVSSYNEQFF
TRBV12-3/TRBV12-4	TRBD1	many	TRBJ2-2	TGTGCCAGCAGCAAGGGACAGGGGAGGGTCGGGGAGCTGTTTTTT	CASSKGQGRVGELFF
TRBV7-2	TRBD1	.	TRBJ1-1	TGTGCCAGCAGCTTACAGGACAGGGGTCAAGCTTTCTTT	CASSLQDRGQAFF